This T cell receptor beta chain was found in a study of cytomegalovirus exposure and HLA in healthy donors. General observations from the study: In a later analysis, across HLA loci, associated TCR counts were highest for DRB1, lowest for HLA-C.

The germline V gene has CDR1 LGHNA and CDR2 YSLEER. The CDR3 is made up of 15 amino acids. Trimming cost V 0 bases and J 2 bases, with 10 bases left between them. About this clone: Its antigen remains unidentified.

Use of 60 Vbeta and 13 Jbeta primers characterized the PCR. The assay was immunoSEQ multiplex PCR, and TCRdb's table has in-frame clones only and misses some. The table records roughly 150,000 clones, approximately 84% of them present only once. The sequenced sample consisted of PBMCs. The chain is built from TRBV4-3 and TRBJ1-2; a weak D match, TRBD1 (5 bases). The receptor comes from a young man in good health and CMV-seropositive. The CDR3 nucleotides read TGCGCCAGCAGCCAAGATTTTCGGGGGAACTATGGCTACACCTTC. Its protein is CASSQDFRGNYGYTF.